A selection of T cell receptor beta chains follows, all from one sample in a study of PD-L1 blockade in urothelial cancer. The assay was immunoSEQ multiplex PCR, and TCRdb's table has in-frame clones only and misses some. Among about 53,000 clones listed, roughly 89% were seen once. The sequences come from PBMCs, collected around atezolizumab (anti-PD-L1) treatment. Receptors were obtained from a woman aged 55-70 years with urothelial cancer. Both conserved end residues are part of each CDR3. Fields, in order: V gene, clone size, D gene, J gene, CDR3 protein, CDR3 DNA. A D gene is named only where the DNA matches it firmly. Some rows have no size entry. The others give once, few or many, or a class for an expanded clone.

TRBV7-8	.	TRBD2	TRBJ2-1	CASSFPGLAVRSSYNEQFF	TGTGCCAGCAGCTTCCCGGGACTAGCGGTTAGAAGCTCCTACAATGAGCAGTTCTTC
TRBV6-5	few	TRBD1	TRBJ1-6	CASQDREDSPLHF	TGTGCCTCTCAGGACAGGGAGGATTCACCCCTCCACTTT
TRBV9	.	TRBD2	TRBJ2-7	CASSVNRLAGGYEQYF	TGTGCCAGCAGCGTAAATAGACTAGCGGGGGGATACGAGCAGTACTTC
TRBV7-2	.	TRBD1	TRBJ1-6	CASSARGQGNSPLHF	TGTGCCAGCAGCGCTCGGGGACAGGGGAATTCACCCCTCCACTTT
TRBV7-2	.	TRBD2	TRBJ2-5	CASSDGLAGGETQYF	TGTGCCAGCAGCGACGGACTAGCGGGAGGAGAGACCCAGTACTTC
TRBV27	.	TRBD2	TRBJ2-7	CASRRERGTYEQYF	TGTGCCAGCAGACGGGAGCGGGGGACCTACGAGCAGTACTTC
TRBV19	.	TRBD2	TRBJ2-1	CASSSQRPGTSGYNEQFF	TGTGCCAGTAGTTCTCAACGACCCGGGACTAGCGGCTACAATGAGCAGTTCTTC
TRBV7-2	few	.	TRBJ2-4	CASSSGGRKNIQYF	TGTGCCAGCAGCTCGGGGGGCCGGAAAAACATTCAGTACTTC
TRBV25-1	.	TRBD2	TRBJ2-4	CASSEGLAVGVQYF	TGTGCCAGCAGTGAAGGGCTAGCGGTAGGAGTTCAGTACTTC
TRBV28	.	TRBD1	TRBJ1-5	CASRLQGFGQPQHF	TGTGCCAGCAGATTACAGGGGTTCGGTCAGCCCCAGCATTTT
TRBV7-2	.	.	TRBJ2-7	CASSTQGNLYEQYF	TGTGCCAGCAGCACCCAGGGAAACCTATACGAGCAGTACTTC
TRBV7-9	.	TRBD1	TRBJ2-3	CASSSTGDSTDTQYF	TGTGCCAGCAGTTCCACAGGGGACAGCACAGATACGCAGTATTTT
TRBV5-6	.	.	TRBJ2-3	CATGTATDTQYF	TGTGCCACTGGGACTGCCACAGATACGCAGTATTTT
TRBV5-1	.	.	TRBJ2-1	CASSLAGVNEQFF	TGCGCCAGCAGCTTGGCGGGAGTTAATGAGCAGTTCTTC
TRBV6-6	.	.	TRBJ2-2	CASSSRGELFF	TGTGCCAGCAGTTCCAGGGGGGAGCTGTTTTTT
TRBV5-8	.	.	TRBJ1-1	CASSLATVNTEAFF	TGTGCCAGCAGCTTGGCGACAGTGAACACTGAAGCTTTCTTT
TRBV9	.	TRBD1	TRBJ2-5	CASSGRRWGTESYQETQYF	TGTGCCAGCAGCGGCAGGAGATGGGGGACAGAAAGTTACCAAGAGACCCAGTACTTC
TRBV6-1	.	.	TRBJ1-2	CASSEDINYGYTF	TGTGCCAGCAGTGAAGATATTAACTATGGCTACACCTTC
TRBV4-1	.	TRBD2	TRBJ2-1	CASSQEPRAGGINEQFF	TGCGCCAGCAGCCAAGAACCCAGAGCGGGGGGTATAAATGAGCAGTTCTTC
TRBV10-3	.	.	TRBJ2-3	CAISVYRDSTDTQYF	TGTGCCATCAGTGTTTACAGGGATAGCACAGATACGCAGTATTTT
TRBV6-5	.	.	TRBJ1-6	CASSLTGNSPLHF	TGTGCCAGCAGTTTAACAGGGAATTCACCCCTCCACTTT
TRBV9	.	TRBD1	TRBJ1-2	CASSPWDRGSSGYTF	TGTGCCAGCAGCCCCTGGGACAGGGGGTCTTCTGGCTACACCTTC
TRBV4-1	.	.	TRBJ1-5	CASSQVEGSVQPQHF	TGCGCCAGCAGCCAAGTTGAGGGTTCGGTACAGCCCCAGCATTTT
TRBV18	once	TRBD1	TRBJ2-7	CASSPGTTGGNEQYF	TGTGCCAGCTCACCCGGAACGACAGGGGGAAACGAGCAGTACTTC
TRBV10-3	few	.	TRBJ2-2	CAIGNPDAGHPTGELFF	TGTGCCATCGGCAATCCCGACGCGGGGCACCCCACCGGGGAGCTGTTTTTT
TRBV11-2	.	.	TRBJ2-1	CASSLSGLYNEQFF	TGTGCCAGCAGCTTAAGCGGACTCTACAATGAGCAGTTCTTC
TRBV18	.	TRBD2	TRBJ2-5	CASSPPGLAGDETQYF	TGTGCCAGCTCACCACCGGGACTAGCGGGAGATGAGACCCAGTACTTC
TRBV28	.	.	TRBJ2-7	CASSIRSRGYSYEQYF	TGTGCCAGCAGTATCCGTAGCCGCGGGTACTCCTACGAGCAGTACTTC
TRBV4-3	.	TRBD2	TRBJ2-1	CASSPGTSGRGHSYNEQFF	TGCGCCAGCAGCCCCGGGACTAGCGGGAGAGGCCACTCCTACAATGAGCAGTTCTTC
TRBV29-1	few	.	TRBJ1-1	CSVAGTLNTEAFF	TGCAGCGTTGCCGGGACATTGAACACTGAAGCTTTCTTT
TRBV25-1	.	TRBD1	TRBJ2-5	CASSEQGAAETQYF	TGTGCCAGCAGTGAACAGGGGGCCGCAGAGACCCAGTACTTC
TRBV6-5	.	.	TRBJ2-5	CASSYSEGQETQYF	TGTGCCAGCAGTTACTCGGAGGGCCAAGAGACCCAGTACTTC
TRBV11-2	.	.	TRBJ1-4	CASSLNLKPPNEKLFF	TGTGCCAGCAGCTTAAACTTGAAACCCCCTAATGAAAAACTGTTTTTT
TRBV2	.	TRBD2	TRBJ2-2	CASSPRAGDTGELFF	TGTGCCAGCAGTCCCCGAGCGGGGGACACCGGGGAGCTGTTTTTT
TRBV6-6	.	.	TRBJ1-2	CASMQGLKGYTF	TGTGCCAGCATGCAGGGACTTAAAGGCTACACCTTC
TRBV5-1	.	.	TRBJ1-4	CASSLLGSPNEKLFF	TGCGCCAGCAGCTTGCTCGGGTCCCCCAATGAAAAACTGTTTTTT
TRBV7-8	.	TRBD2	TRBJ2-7	CASSPRASGISYEQYF	TGTGCCAGCAGCCCCAGGGCTAGCGGGATTTCCTACGAGCAGTACTTC
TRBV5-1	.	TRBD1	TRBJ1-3	CASSSTGGTGNTIYF	TGCGCCAGCAGCTCGACAGGGGGGACTGGAAACACCATATATTTT
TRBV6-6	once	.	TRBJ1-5	CASSRTGMGQPQHF	TGTGCCAGCAGCCGAACAGGGATGGGACAGCCCCAGCATTTT
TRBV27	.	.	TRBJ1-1	CASSLQGRTEAFF	TGTGCCAGCAGTTTACAGGGGAGAACTGAAGCTTTCTTT
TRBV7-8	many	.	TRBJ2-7	CASSTRVFPAYEQYF	TGTGCCAGCAGCACCCGGGTTTTCCCAGCCTACGAGCAGTACTTC
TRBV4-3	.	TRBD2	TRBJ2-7	CASSQDRAGGGYEQYF	TGCGCCAGCAGCCAAGATCGGGCGGGAGGCGGCTACGAGCAGTACTTC
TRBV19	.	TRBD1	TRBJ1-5	CASSTQTGSNQPQHF	TGTGCCAGTAGTACTCAGACAGGGAGCAATCAGCCCCAGCATTTT
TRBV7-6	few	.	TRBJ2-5	CASSLNLGAGSVLAQYF	TGTGCCAGCAGCTTAAATTTAGGGGCAGGGTCGGTATTGGCCCAGTACTTC
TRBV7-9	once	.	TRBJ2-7	CASSRTQEAYEQYF	TGTGCCAGCAGCCGAACCCAGGAGGCCTACGAGCAGTACTTC
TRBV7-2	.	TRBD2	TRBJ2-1	CASSLTSGIVNEQFF	TGTGCCAGCAGCCTGACTAGCGGGATAGTCAATGAGCAGTTCTTC
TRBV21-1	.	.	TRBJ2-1	CASSKRAAGRYNEQFF	TGTGCCAGCAGCAAAAGAGCGGCGGGCCGATACAATGAGCAGTTCTTC
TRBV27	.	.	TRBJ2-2	CASSPSRGFGPGELFF	TGTGCCAGCAGTCCTTCTAGGGGTTTTGGTCCCGGGGAGCTGTTTTTT
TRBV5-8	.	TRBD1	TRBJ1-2	CASSLPGQGSFGGYTF	TGTGCCAGCAGCCTCCCAGGACAGGGCTCTTTCGGTGGCTACACCTTC
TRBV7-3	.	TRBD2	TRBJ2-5	CASSITPSGGETQYF	TGTGCCAGCAGCATAACTCCGAGCGGGGGTGAGACCCAGTACTTC
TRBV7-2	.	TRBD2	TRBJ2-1	CASSGGLAESSYNEQFF	TGTGCCAGCAGTGGTGGACTAGCGGAAAGCTCCTACAATGAGCAGTTCTTC